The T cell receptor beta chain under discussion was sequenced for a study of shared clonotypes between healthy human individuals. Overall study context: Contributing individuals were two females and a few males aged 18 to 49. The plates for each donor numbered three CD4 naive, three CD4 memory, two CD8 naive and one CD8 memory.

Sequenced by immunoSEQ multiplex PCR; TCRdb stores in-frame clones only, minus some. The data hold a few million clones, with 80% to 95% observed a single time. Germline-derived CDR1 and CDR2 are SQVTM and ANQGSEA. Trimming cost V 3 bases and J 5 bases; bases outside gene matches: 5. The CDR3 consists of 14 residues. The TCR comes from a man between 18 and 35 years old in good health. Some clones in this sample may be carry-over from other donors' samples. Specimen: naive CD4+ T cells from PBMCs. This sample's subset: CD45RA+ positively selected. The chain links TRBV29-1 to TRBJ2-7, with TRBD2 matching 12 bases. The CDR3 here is CSVDGLAGTHEQYF. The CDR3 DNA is TGCAGCGTTGATGGACTAGCGGGAACTCACGAGCAGTACTTC.